The source of this T cell receptor beta chain is a study of early T cells in non-severe SARS-CoV-2 infection. Overall study: The chains were unpaired, and the sequenced material was bulk RNA from unsorted whole blood.

The library protocol tagged individual cDNA molecules with unique molecular identifiers. TCRdb reprocessed the 5' RACE reads with MiXCR, giving one entry per CDR3 protein. The data contain more than 80,000 distinct CDR3 sequences, roughly 13% of them singletons. Trimming cost V 3 bases and J 6 bases; bases outside gene matches: 6. CDR1 is LNHDA and CDR2 is SQIVND in the germline V gene (reference sequence). CDR3 size: 15 residues. The sample comprised whole blood. This chain uses TRBV19 with TRBJ1-5, with 9 bases fitting TRBD1. This clonotype originated in an adult who was a healthcare worker with PCR-confirmed SARS-CoV-2 infection or an uninfected control (not recorded which). CDR3 in DNA: TGTGCCAGTAGTATTGGCGGGACAGGGATTCAGCCCCAGCATTTT. Amino acids: CASSIGGTGIQPQHF.